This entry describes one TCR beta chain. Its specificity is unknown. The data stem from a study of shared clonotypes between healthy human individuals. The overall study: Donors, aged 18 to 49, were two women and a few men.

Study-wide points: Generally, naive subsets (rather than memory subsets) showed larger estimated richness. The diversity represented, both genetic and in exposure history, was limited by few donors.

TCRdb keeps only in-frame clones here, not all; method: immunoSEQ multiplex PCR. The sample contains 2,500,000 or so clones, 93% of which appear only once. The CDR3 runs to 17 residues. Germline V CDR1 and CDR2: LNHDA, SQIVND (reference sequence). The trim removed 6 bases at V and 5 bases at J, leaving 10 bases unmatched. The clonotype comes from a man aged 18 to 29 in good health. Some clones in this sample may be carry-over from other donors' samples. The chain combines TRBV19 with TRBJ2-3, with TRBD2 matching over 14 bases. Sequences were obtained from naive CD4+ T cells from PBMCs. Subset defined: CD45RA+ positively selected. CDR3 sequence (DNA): TGTGCCAGTAGCGGCGGGACTAGCGGGAGTTGGGTAGATACGCAGTATTTT. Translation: CASSGGTSGSWVDTQYF.